Below, 30 T cell receptor beta chains from the same sample are listed, as sequenced in a study of T cells in Graves' hyperthyroidism and ophthalmopathy. RNA transcripts provided the source from which TCR beta CDR3 regions were amplified. First-round RT-PCR of the TCR CDR3 relied on the HTBI primer set. TCRdb reprocessed the multiplex PCR reads via MiXCR and lists one record per CDR3 protein. The profile shows more than 150,000 distinct CDR3 sequences, approximately 15% of them singletons. The sequenced sample consisted of blood. These receptors all stem from a woman aged 50 to 60 with Graves' hyperthyroidism.

Ten or more counts support this clonotype. This chain links TRBV13 with TRBJ1-1; 7 bases map to TRBD1. The CDR3 has 14 amino acids. V was clipped by 5 bases and J by 1 base; unmatched bases: 4. Germline values: CDR1 PRHDT, CDR2 FYEKMQ (reference sequence). CDR3 nucleotide sequence: TGTGCCAGCAGCGACAGGGAAGAGAACACTGAAGCTTTCTTT. Amino acid sequence: CASSDREENTEAFF.

With regard to this clonotype: This may be a read error: a much more frequent sequence differs by one nucleotide. The CDR3 is CTSSQAGELETQYF. The CDR3 DNA is TGTACCAGCAGTCAAGCAGGGGAATTGGAGACCCAGTACTTC. V gene TRBV6-2 or TRBV6-3 combines with J gene TRBJ2-5, with D possibly TRBD1 on 6 matching bases. This CDR3 has 14 residues. CDR1 is MNHEY, CDR2 SVGEGT, per germline.

This clonotype was detected many times. The chain uses TRBV11-3 and TRBJ2-1; 8 nucleotides agree with TRBD2. Trimming removed 5 bases from V and 2 bases from J; junction bases left unmatched: 5. The germline V gene encodes CDR1 SGHNT and CDR2 YENEEA. The CDR3 sequence is 15 residues long. CDR3: CASSHRGGPYNEQFF. The CDR3 DNA reads as TGTGCCAGCAGCCACCGCGGGGGGCCCTACAATGAGCAGTTCTTC.

This clonotype was counted once. The chain couples TRBV12-3 or TRBV12-4 to TRBJ1-1; possible D gene TRBD1, 6 bases. Trimming stripped 6 bases from V and 0 bases from J, with 11 bases between. This CDR3 is built from 14 residues. CDR3 in amino acids: CASRTDSLNTEAFF. CDR3 in DNA: TGTGCCAGCAGAACGGACAGTCTGAACACTGAAGCTTTCTTT.

This clonotype occurred many times. This chain links TRBV5-1 with TRBJ1-1; TRBD1 agrees at 8 bases. J gave up 0 bases and V 3 bases, and 7 bases lay outside the gene matches. The CDR3 has 16 amino acids. Germline values: CDR1 SGHRS, CDR2 YFSETQ. In DNA form, the CDR3 reads TGCGCCAGCAGCTCGGGGACAGGTAGAATGAACACTGAAGCTTTCTTT. It specifies CASSSGTGRMNTEAFF. The full variable domain, rest sourced from reference TRBV5-1 and TRBJ1-1, is KAGVTQTPRYLIKTRGQQVTLSCSPISGHRSVSWYQQTPGQGLQFLFEYFSETQRNKGNFPGRFSGRQFSNSRSEMNVSTLELGDSALYLCASSSGTGRMNTEAFFGQGTRLTVV.

This clonotype was counted ten times or more. J is TRBJ1-1 and V is TRBV20-1; D is perhaps TRBD1 (5 bases). With 4 bases removed from V and 5 bases from J, the gap between germline ends came to 11 bases. This CDR3 spans 12 amino acids. Germline V lookup: CDR1 DFQATT, CDR2 SNEGSKA (reference sequence). The CDR3 bases are TGCAGTGCTACCCGACAGCTGACTGAAGCTTTCTTT. Translated, it gives CSATRQLTEAFF.

This clonotype was picked up many times. The chain recombines TRBV6-1 with TRBJ1-1; D gene ambiguous. Germline V lookup: CDR1 MNHNS, CDR2 SASEGT. Trimming removed 0 bases at V and 3 bases at J, with 20 bases between. The CDR3 loop spans 18 amino acids. The CDR3 spells CASSEALLGLVGDTEAFF. The CDR3 bases are TGTGCCAGCAGTGAAGCGCTTCTGGGTTTGGTTGGCGACACTGAAGCTTTCTTT.

This clonotype was picked up a small number of times. The chain is built from TRBV5-1 and TRBJ1-1; a weak D match, TRBD1 (5 bases). The V end was cut by 0 bases, the J end by 1 base, with 10 bases between. Germline V gives CDR1 SGHRS, CDR2 YFSETQ. CDR3 size: 15 residues. The CDR3 loop is CASSLGGFGNTEAFF. CDR3 coding DNA: TGCGCCAGCAGCTTGGGGGGGTTCGGGAACACTGAAGCTTTCTTT. Based on the CDR3 plus reference TRBV5-1 and TRBJ1-1, the full variable domain is KAGVTQTPRYLIKTRGQQVTLSCSPISGHRSVSWYQQTPGQGLQFLFEYFSETQRNKGNFPGRFSGRQFSNSRSEMNVSTLELGDSALYLCASSLGGFGNTEAFFGQGTRLTVV.

About this clonotype: This could be a read error, since a much larger clone is one nucleotide away. The chain combines TRBV5-1 with TRBJ2-1, with 8 bases identical to TRBD2. The length of the CDR3 is 16 residues. CDR1 is SGHRS and CDR2 is YFSETQ in the germline V gene. CDR3 in amino acids: CTSRVQASGPYNEQFF. The CDR3 coding sequence is TGCACCAGCAGAGTTCAGGCTAGCGGGCCATACAATGAGCAGTTCTTC.

Ten or more counts support this clonotype. J is TRBJ1-4 and V is TRBV28, with 9 bases matching TRBD1. The CDR3 is 15 residues long. Trimming cost V 6 bases and J 5 bases; bases outside gene matches: 7. CDR1 MDHEN and CDR2 SYDVKM come from the germline V gene. The CDR3 DNA sequence: TGTGCCAGCAGCTCTTCGGGACAGGGAAATGAAAAACTGTTTTTT. It specifies CASSSSGQGNEKLFF.

The chain employs TRBV7-2 and TRBJ2-5; D unclear. This CDR3 has 16 amino acids. The V end was cut by 1 base, the J end by 2 bases, with 14 bases between. Per the germline V gene, CDR1 is SGHTA and CDR2 is FQGNSA. The CDR3 loop is CASSLGRTLTQETQYF. CDR3 in DNA: TGTGCCAGCAGCTTAGGCCGGACCCTTACGCAAGAGACCCAGTACTTC.

This clonotype was seen repeatedly, ten times or more. The chain has TRBV5-1 and TRBJ2-1; D gene uncertain. V shed 0 bases and J shed 6 bases, with 4 bases lying between them. Germline V CDR1 and CDR2: SGHRS, YFSETQ. The CDR3 contains 12 residues. The DNA for the CDR3 is TGCGCCAGCAGCTTGGCCATCAATGAGCAGTTCTTC. Residues: CASSLAINEQFF.

In its sample, this clonotype was seen many times. This chain joins TRBV20-1 and TRBJ1-1; D is possibly TRBD1 (6 bases). Per germline, CDR1 DFQATT and CDR2 SNEGSKA (reference sequence). The germline V and J ends were trimmed by 2 bases and 3 bases, with 13 bases remaining between them. The CDR3 length is 14 residues. CDR3 nucleotides: TGCAGTGCTAGATTACCGGACAGAGACACTGAAGCTTTCTTT. It yields the protein CSARLPDRDTEAFF.

This clonotype was seen more than once but under ten times. The rearrangement joins TRBV19 to TRBJ1-3; 7 positions agree with TRBD1. Germline V gives CDR1 LNHDA, CDR2 SQIVND (reference sequence). This CDR3 is built from 13 residues. With V trimmed by 6 bases and J by 3 bases, 2 bases remained unmatched. As DNA, the CDR3 is TGTGCCAGTAGCGACAGGGATGGAAACACCATATATTTT. It codes for CASSDRDGNTIYF.

DNA for the CDR3: TGTGCCAGCAGCCCCCGGGACAGGGTGAACACTGAAGCTTTCTTT. Translated, it gives CASSPRDRVNTEAFF. The genes are TRBV11-2 and TRBJ1-1; 9 positions match TRBD1. J gave up 0 bases and V 5 bases, and 4 bases lay outside the gene matches. The CDR3 has 15 residues. Looked up from germline, CDR1 is SGHAT and CDR2 is FQNNGV.

This clonotype was observed many times. V is TRBV28 and J is TRBJ1-2; D not certain. V lost 6 bases to trimming and J lost 6 bases, with 17 bases between them. The CDR3 has 14 amino acids. Germline V CDR1 and CDR2: MDHEN, SYDVKM. The CDR3 region has the DNA TGTGCCAGCAGCTCGCCCGGGAGATCAAATGGCTACACCTTC. This encodes CASSSPGRSNGYTF.

Ten or more counts support this clonotype. This chain connects TRBV6-1 to TRBJ2-3; D unclear. The V end was cut by 8 bases, the J end by 0 bases, with 12 bases between. The length of the CDR3 is 14 residues. Germline V gives CDR1 MNHNS, CDR2 SASEGT. In DNA, the CDR3 is TGTGCCAGCGTGGAAGCAACTAGCACAGATACGCAGTATTTT. Its protein product is CASVEATSTDTQYF.

This clonotype occurred many times. The chain carries TRBV7-9 and TRBJ1-5, with D unresolved. This CDR3 contains 15 residues. From germline, CDR1 is SEHNR and CDR2 FQNEAQ (reference sequence). Trimming pared 5 bases from V and 6 bases from J, leaving 17 bases between. The CDR3 region has the DNA TGTGCCAGCAGCCATGCGTTGGAAAAGGGTCAGCCCCAGCATTTT. It encodes CASSHALEKGQPQHF.

This chain connects TRBV7-9 to TRBJ2-3; no clear D gene. The CDR3 covers 15 residues. Germline V CDR1 and CDR2: SEHNR, FQNEAQ (reference sequence). Deletions cut 5 bases from V and 0 bases from J, with 12 bases between. The CDR3 DNA is TGTGCCAGCAGCCGCTTAGGTTCTAGCACAGATACGCAGTATTTT. Translation gives CASSRLGSSTDTQYF.

At least ten counts were recorded for this clonotype. Germline is not matched at one junction end, which may reflect a read error. The chain employs TRBV7-6 and TRBJ2-1; D not certain. Germline V lookup: CDR1 SGHVS, CDR2 FNYEAQ. CDR3 length: 14 residues. In nucleotides, the CDR3 is TGTGCCAGCAGCTTAGAAGATTCCTCCAATGAGCAGTTCTTC. Its translation: CASSLEDSSNEQFF.

The table lists this clonotype with many counts. The chain's CDR3 is CASSAGRDSYEQYF. The CDR3 nucleotides are TGTGCCAGCAGCGCGGGCCGGGACAGCTACGAGCAGTACTTC. This chain links TRBV7-9 with TRBJ2-7, with 7 bases lining up with TRBD1. Germline CDR1 and CDR2: SEHNR and FQNEAQ (reference sequence). CDR3 length equals 14 residues. Unmatched junction bases numbered 7, after V lost 5 bases and J lost 3 bases.

This clonotype was seen repeatedly, ten times or more. J is TRBJ2-7 and V is TRBV2; D is perhaps TRBD1 or TRBD2 (5 bases each). Germline V gene data show CDR1 as SNHLY and CDR2 as FYNNEI. Trimming left V 5 bases short and J 5 bases short, with 13 bases between. The CDR3 loop spans 13 amino acids. The CDR3 DNA follows: TGTGCCAGCAGTTCGGGACCCTACCACGAGCAGTACTTC. Protein: CASSSGPYHEQYF.

This clonotype appeared many times. This chain joins TRBV6-1 and TRBJ1-1; TRBD1 aligns across 8 bases. The germline CDR1 and CDR2 sequences are MNHNS and SASEGT. V lost 5 bases, J lost 1 base, and 6 bases stayed unmatched. This CDR3 is built from 15 residues. The CDR3 sequence is CASSSVQGANTEAFF. In nucleotides, the CDR3 is TGTGCCAGCAGTTCCGTCCAGGGGGCGAACACTGAAGCTTTCTTT.

The chain carries TRBV6-5 and TRBJ1-5, with D possibly being TRBD1 (5 bases). Looked up from germline, CDR1 is MNHEY and CDR2 is SVGAGI. V was cut by 3 bases and J by 6 bases, with 15 bases left in between. CDR3 length: 15 amino acids. This CDR3 is CASSYPSGGFQPQHF. The CDR3 nucleotides read TGTGCCAGCAGTTATCCCTCGGGGGGATTTCAGCCCCAGCATTTT.

This sequence joins TRBV12-3 or TRBV12-4 and TRBJ1-5; TRBD1 matches 8 bases. Losses at the gene ends were 5 bases for V and 2 bases for J; bases not matched to a gene: 8. The CDR3 is 16 amino acids. CDR3 in amino acids: CASSIRTGRRNQPQHF. CDR3 in DNA: TGTGCCAGCAGTATTAGGACAGGGAGACGCAATCAGCCCCAGCATTTT.

This clonotype appeared many times. The chain joins TRBV5-1 to TRBJ2-1, with 9 bases fitting TRBD1. V shed 0 bases and J 2 bases; nucleotides not matched to a gene: 0. Germline V gene sequence: CDR1 SGHRS, CDR2 YFSETQ. The CDR3 covers 15 residues. The CDR3: CASSLGDRAYNEQFF. CDR3 DNA: TGCGCCAGCAGCTTGGGGGACAGGGCCTACAATGAGCAGTTCTTC.

This rearrangement joins TRBV19 to TRBJ1-5, with no clear D. Trimming stripped 2 bases from V and 6 bases from J, with 11 bases between. The CDR3 sequence is 14 residues long. The germline CDR1 and CDR2 sequences are LNHDA and SQIVND (reference sequence). The CDR3 is CASSIRGESQPQHF. The CDR3 bases are TGTGCCAGTAGTATACGCGGGGAGAGTCAGCCCCAGCATTTT. The whole variable domain, filled in from reference TRBV19 and TRBJ1-5, reads DGGITQSPKYLFRKEGQNVTLSCEQNLNHDAMYWYRQDPGQGLRLIYYSQIVNDFQKGDIAEGYSVSREKKESFPLTVTSAQKNPTAFYLCASSIRGESQPQHFGDGTRLSIL.

The chain is built from TRBV6-1 and TRBJ2-1; 13 bases line up with TRBD2. V shed 7 bases, J shed 3 bases, and the junction held 6 bases outside the gene matches. The CDR3 has 16 amino acids. The germline CDR1 and CDR2 sequences are MNHNS and SASEGT. As DNA, the CDR3 is TGTGCCAGCATGACTAGCGGGGGGACCTACTACAATGAGCAGTTCTTC. Amino acid sequence: CASMTSGGTYYNEQFF.

This clonotype was detected ten times or more. This sequence joins TRBV5-1 and TRBJ2-1; 9 bases line up with TRBD2. With V trimmed by 3 bases and J by 6 bases, 7 bases remained unmatched. The CDR3 has 15 residues. CDR1 is SGHRS, CDR2 YFSETQ, per germline. This CDR3 reads CASSYSGGPPNEQFF. CDR3 in DNA: TGCGCCAGCAGCTACAGCGGGGGGCCGCCCAATGAGCAGTTCTTC.

This clonotype was counted many times. The chain is built from TRBV11-2 and TRBJ2-2; the D is unclear. Trimming left V 8 bases short and J 5 bases short, with 12 bases between. The CDR3 consists of 13 residues. Germline V gene lookup returns CDR1 SGHAT and CDR2 FQNNGV. CDR3 sequence reads: CASSFLSTGELFF. For the CDR3, the DNA is TGTGCCAGCTCGTTTCTTTCGACCGGGGAGCTGTTTTTT.